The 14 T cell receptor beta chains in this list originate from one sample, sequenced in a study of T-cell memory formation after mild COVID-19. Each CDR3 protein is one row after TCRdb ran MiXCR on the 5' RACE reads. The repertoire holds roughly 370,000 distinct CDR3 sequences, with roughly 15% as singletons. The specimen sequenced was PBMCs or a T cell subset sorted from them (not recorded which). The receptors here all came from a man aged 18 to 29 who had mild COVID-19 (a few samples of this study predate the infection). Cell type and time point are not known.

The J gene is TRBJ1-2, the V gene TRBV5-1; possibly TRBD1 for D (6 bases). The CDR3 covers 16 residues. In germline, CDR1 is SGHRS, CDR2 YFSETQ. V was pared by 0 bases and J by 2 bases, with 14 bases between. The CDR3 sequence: CASSLVTGRYNYGYTF. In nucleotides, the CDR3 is TGCGCCAGCAGCTTGGTAACAGGGAGATACAACTATGGCTACACCTTC.

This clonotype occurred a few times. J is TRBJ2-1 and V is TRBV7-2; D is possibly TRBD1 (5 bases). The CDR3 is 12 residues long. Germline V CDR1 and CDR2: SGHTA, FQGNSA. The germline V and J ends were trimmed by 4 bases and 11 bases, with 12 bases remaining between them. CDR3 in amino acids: CASSSTVAKQFF. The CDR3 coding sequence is TGTGCCAGCAGCTCGACAGTGGCAAAGCAGTTCTTC.

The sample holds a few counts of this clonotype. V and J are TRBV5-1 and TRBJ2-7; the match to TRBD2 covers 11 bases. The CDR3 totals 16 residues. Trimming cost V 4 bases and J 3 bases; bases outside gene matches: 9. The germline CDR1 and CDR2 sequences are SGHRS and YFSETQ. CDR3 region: CASSNLPGLADYEQYF. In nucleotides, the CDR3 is TGCGCCAGCAGCAACTTACCGGGACTAGCGGACTACGAGCAGTACTTC.

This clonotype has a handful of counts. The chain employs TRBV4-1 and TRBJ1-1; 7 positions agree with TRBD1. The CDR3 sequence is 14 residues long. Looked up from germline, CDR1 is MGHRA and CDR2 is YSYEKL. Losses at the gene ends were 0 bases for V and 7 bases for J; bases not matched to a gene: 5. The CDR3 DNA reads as TGCGCCAGCAGCCAAGAAGGGGGACAGCTTGAAGCTTTCTTT. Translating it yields CASSQEGGQLEAFF.

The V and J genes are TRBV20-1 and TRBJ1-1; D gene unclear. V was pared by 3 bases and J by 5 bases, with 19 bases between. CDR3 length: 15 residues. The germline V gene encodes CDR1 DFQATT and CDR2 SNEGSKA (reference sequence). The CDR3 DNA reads TGCAGTGCTAGGGATTCACAATGGTCTGGGACTGAAGCTTTCTTT. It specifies CSARDSQWSGTEAFF.

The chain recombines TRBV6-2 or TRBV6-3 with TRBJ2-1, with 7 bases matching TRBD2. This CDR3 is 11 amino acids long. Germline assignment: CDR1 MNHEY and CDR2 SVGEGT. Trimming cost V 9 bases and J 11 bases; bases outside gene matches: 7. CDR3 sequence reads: CASLRAGQQFF. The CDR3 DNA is TGTGCCAGTTTGCGAGCGGGACAGCAGTTCTTC.

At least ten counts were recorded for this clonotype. The CDR3 region is CASNMGLGGRGETQYF. DNA for the CDR3: TGTGCCAGCAACATGGGTCTCGGGGGGCGCGGAGAGACCCAGTACTTC. This chain uses TRBV28 with TRBJ2-5; tentatively, D is TRBD2 (7 bases). The CDR3 covers 16 residues. Germline-derived CDR1 and CDR2 are MDHEN and SYDVKM. V shed 7 bases and J shed 4 bases, with 22 bases lying between them.

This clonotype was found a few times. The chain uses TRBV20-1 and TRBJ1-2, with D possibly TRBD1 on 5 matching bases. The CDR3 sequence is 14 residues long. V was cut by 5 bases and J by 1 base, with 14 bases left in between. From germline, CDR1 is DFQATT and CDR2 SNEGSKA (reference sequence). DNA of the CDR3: TGCAGTGCTGCCCGGGACGGAGATAACTATGGCTACACCTTC. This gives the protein CSAARDGDNYGYTF.

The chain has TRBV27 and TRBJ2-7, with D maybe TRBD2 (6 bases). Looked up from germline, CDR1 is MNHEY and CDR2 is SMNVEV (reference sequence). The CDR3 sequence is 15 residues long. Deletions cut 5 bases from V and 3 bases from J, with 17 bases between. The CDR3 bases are TGTGCCAGCAGTGTTAAAGCCGGAGGGCTCTACGAGCAGTACTTC. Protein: CASSVKAGGLYEQYF.

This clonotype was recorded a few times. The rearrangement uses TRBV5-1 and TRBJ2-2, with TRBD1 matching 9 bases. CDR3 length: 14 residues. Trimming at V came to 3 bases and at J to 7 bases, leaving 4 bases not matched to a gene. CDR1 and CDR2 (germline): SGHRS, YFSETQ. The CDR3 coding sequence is TGCGCCAGCAGCTGGGGACAGGGCGGCGGGGAGCTGTTTTTT. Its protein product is CASSWGQGGGELFF. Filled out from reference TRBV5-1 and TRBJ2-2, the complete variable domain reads KAGVTQTPRYLIKTRGQQVTLSCSPISGHRSVSWYQQTPGQGLQFLFEYFSETQRNKGNFPGRFSGRQFSNSRSEMNVSTLELGDSALYLCASSWGQGGGELFFGEGSRLTVL.

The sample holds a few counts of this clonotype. The CDR3 DNA reads TGTGCCAGCAGCCCCGACTTTGGGGGTACAGATACGCAGTATTTT. Protein sequence: CASSPDFGGTDTQYF. The rearrangement uses TRBV6-2 or TRBV6-3 and TRBJ2-3; either TRBD1 or TRBD2 may supply D (5 bases each). This CDR3 comprises 15 residues. Germline CDR1 and CDR2: MNHEY and SVGEGT. The ends were cut back, 6 bases at V and 3 bases at J, with 16 bases in the middle.

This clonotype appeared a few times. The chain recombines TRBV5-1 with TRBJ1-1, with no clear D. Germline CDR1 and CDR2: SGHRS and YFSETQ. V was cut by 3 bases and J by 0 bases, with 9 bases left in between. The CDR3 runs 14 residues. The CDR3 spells CASSSDLVNTEAFF. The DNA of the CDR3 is TGCGCCAGCAGCTCTGACTTGGTGAACACTGAAGCTTTCTTT. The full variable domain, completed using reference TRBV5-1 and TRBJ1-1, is KAGVTQTPRYLIKTRGQQVTLSCSPISGHRSVSWYQQTPGQGLQFLFEYFSETQRNKGNFPGRFSGRQFSNSRSEMNVSTLELGDSALYLCASSSDLVNTEAFFGQGTRLTVV.

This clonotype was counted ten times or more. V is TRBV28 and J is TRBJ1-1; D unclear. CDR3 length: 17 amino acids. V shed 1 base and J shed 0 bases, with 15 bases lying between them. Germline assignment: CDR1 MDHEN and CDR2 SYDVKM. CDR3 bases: TGTGCCAGCAGTTTATCCCAGACCAATTTGATGAACACTGAAGCTTTCTTT. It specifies CASSLSQTNLMNTEAFF.

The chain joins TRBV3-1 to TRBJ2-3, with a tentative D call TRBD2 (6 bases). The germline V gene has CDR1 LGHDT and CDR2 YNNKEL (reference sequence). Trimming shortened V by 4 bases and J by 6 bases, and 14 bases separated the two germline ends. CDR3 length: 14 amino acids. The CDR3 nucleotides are TGTGCCAGCAGCCGTACTAGCATAGAGGATACGCAGTATTTT. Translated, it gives CASSRTSIEDTQYF.